The clone carrying this T cell receptor (beta chain) was counted a few times. Antigen specificity is unknown. Germline assignment: CDR1 ENHRY and CDR2 SYGVKD. The CDR3 is 13 amino acids. V lost 6 bases to trimming and J lost 5 bases, with 11 bases between them. What was amplified from RNA transcripts were TCR beta CDR3 regions. HTBI primers were the set used in a first-round RT-PCR of the TCR CDR3. Via MiXCR, TCRdb re-called the multiplex PCR reads, giving one row per CDR3 protein. The data contain 390,000 or so distinct CDR3 sequences, 14% to 15% of them singletons. The data originate from a study of T cells in Graves' hyperthyroidism and ophthalmopathy. Notes on the study in general: Expanded thyroid clonotypes (above 0.001) were mostly also found in blood.

Ophthalmopathy patients had Clinical Activity Score at least 3, NOSPECS grade at least 4, duration under 3 months. Thyroid ultrasound, orbital computed tomography, clinical symptoms, and serum thyroxine and TRAb underpinned diagnoses. The authors obtained PBMCs from over 7.5 ml of fresh peripheral blood. V gene TRBV10-3 combines with J gene TRBJ2-1, with D unclear. This clonotype was sampled from a young man with Graves' ophthalmopathy. The sequenced material came from blood. CDR3 region: CAISPRADNEQFF. DNA of the CDR3: TGTGCCATCAGCCCCCGGGCTGACAATGAGCAGTTCTTC.